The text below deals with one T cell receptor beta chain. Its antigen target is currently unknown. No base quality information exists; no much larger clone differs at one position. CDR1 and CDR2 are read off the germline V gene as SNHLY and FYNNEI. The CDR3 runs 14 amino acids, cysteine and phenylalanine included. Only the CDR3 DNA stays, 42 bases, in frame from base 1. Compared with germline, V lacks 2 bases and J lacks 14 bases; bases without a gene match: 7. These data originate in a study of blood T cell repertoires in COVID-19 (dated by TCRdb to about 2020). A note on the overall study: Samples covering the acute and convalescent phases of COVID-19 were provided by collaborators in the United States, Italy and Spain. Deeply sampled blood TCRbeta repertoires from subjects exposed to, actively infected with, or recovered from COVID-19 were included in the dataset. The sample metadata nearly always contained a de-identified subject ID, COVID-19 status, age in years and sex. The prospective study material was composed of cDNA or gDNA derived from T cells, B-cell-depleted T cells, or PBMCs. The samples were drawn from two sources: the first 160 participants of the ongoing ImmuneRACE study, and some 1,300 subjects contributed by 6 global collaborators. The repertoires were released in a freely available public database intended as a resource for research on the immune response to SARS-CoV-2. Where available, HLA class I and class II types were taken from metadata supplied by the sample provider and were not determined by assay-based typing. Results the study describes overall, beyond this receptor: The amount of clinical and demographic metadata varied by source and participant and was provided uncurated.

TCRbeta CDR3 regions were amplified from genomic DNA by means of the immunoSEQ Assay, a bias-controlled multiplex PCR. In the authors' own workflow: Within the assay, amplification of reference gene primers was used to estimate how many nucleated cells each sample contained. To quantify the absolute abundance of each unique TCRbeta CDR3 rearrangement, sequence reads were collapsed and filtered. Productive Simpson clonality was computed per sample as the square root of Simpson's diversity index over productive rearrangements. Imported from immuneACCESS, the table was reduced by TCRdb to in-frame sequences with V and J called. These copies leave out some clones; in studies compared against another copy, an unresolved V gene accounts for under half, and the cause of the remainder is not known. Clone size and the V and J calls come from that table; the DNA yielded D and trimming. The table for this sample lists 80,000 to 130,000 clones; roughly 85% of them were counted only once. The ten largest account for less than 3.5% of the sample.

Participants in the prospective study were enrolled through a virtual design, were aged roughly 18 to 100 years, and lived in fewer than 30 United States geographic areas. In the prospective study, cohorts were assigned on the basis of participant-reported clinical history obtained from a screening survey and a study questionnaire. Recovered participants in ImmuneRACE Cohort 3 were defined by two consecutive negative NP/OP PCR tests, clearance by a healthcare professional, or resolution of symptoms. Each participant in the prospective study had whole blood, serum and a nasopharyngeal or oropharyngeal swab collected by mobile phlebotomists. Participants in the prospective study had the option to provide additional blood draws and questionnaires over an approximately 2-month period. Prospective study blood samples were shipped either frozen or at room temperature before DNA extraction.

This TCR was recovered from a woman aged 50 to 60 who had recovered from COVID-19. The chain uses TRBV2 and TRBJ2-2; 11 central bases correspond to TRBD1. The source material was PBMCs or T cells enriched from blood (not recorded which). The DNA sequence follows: TGTGCCAGCAGTGAAATAGGGGGACAGGGGGTACTGTTTTTT. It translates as CASSEIGGQGVLFF.